Listed below are T cell receptor beta chains from one sample, sequenced in a study of identical twins. TCRdb reprocessed the 5' RACE reads via MiXCR and lists one record per CDR3 protein. Among just over 500,000 distinct CDR3 sequences, about 20% were seen once, and the ten largest hold 0.75% to 0.95%. The same sample was also used in a study of T cells expressing NK-cell markers.

Sequencing used CD4+ T cells sorted from blood. The receptors originated from a woman aged 18-30 years in good health. CDR3s include the opening cysteine and the closing phenylalanine or tryptophan. The D gene is left open where the match is weak. Some rows mark clone size as missing; the rest say once, few, many or name a class of expanded clone.

NA	TRBV20-1	few	TRBJ2-1	TGCAGTGCTACAAAAATAAGTGAGCAGTTCTTC	CSATKISEQFF
NA	TRBV29-1	NA	TRBJ1-2	TGCAGCGTTGGCCCCGGGTTGGTTGGCTACACCTTC	CSVGPGLVGYTF
TRBD1	TRBV6-1	NA	TRBJ2-7	TGTGCCAGCAGTAAAACAGGGGGGCCACACGAGCAGTACTTC	CASSKTGGPHEQYF
NA	TRBV3-1	NA	TRBJ2-5	TGTGCCAGCAGCCAAGAGTTGTGGGAAGTGGTTCCCAAAAGACTAGACGAAGAGACCCAGTACTTC	CASSQELWEVVPKRLDEETQYF
TRBD2	TRBV18	NA	TRBJ2-2	TGTGCCAGCTCACCAATAGCGGGGAATACGAACACCGGGGAGCTGTTTTTT	CASSPIAGNTNTGELFF
TRBD1	TRBV6-2/TRBV6-3	NA	TRBJ1-5	TGTGCCAGCAGGCGGACAGGGGAACAGCCCCAGCATTTT	CASRRTGEQPQHF
TRBD2	TRBV29-1	NA	TRBJ2-5	TGCAGCGTTGACAGCGGGAGGTGGGAGACCCAGTACTTC	CSVDSGRWETQYF
NA	TRBV5-6	NA	TRBJ2-3	TGTGCCAGCAGCTTTCTCCTCACCGGGGGAGATACGCAGTATTTT	CASSFLLTGGDTQYF
TRBD1	TRBV20-1	NA	TRBJ1-2	TGCAGTGCTAGAGTTACCAGGGGGCTTGACGGCTACACCTTC	CSARVTRGLDGYTF
NA	TRBV7-6	few	TRBJ2-4	TGTGCCAGCAGCTTATCTGGAAACATTCAGTACTTC	CASSLSGNIQYF
NA	TRBV6-1	NA	TRBJ2-7	TGTGCCACCTTCTCCTCATGGGGAGACAAGCACGAGCAGTACTTC	CATFSSWGDKHEQYF
TRBD1	TRBV5-5	NA	TRBJ1-2	TGTGCCAGCAGCTTGGTCAGGGGGCAAGGCCATGGCTACACCTTC	CASSLVRGQGHGYTF
NA	TRBV29-1	NA	TRBJ2-7	TGCAGCATTAGGACGCTAACCTACGAGCAGTACTTC	CSIRTLTYEQYF
NA	TRBV29-1	many	TRBJ2-3	TGCAGCGTTGACTCTAGCCTAAACACAGATACGCAGTATTTT	CSVDSSLNTDTQYF
TRBD2	TRBV4-2	NA	TRBJ2-7	TGTGCCAGCAGCCCTGCTAGCGGCCCGACCTACGAGCAGTACTTC	CASSPASGPTYEQYF
NA	TRBV5-1	NA	TRBJ2-3	TGCGCCAGCCTACACACAGATACGCAGTATTTT	CASLHTDTQYF
NA	TRBV29-1	NA	TRBJ2-4	TGCAGCGTTGACCGGCTAGCCAAAAACATTCAGTACTTC	CSVDRLAKNIQYF
NA	TRBV2	few	TRBJ1-1	TGTGCCAGCAGTGACAGCCCCAACACTGAAGCTTTCTTT	CASSDSPNTEAFF
NA	TRBV6-1	NA	TRBJ2-2	TGTGCCAGCAGCCCACTCACTGTTGAGCTGAACACCGGGGAGCTGTTTTTT	CASSPLTVELNTGELFF
TRBD1	TRBV10-3	NA	TRBJ2-2	TGTGCCATCAGCGGCCGGGACAGGGGGTACAGGCCACGGACCGGGGAGCTGTTTTTT	CAISGRDRGYRPRTGELFF
NA	TRBV29-1	many	TRBJ2-5	TGCAGCGCCGATAAAGGATTCGGCACTGATCAAGAGACCCAGTACTTC	CSADKGFGTDQETQYF
NA	TRBV4-3	NA	TRBJ1-5	TGCGCCAGCAGCGGGGCCCCGGGCGGACAGCCCCAGCATTTT	CASSGAPGGQPQHF
TRBD2	TRBV5-1	NA	TRBJ2-3	TGCGCCAGCATCCCCGGACTAGCGGGGAGCACAGATACGCAGTATTTT	CASIPGLAGSTDTQYF
NA	TRBV20-1	NA	TRBJ1-2	TGCAGTGCTAGAGCAGGCACAGGGAACTATGGCTACACCTTC	CSARAGTGNYGYTF
NA	TRBV21-1	NA	TRBJ2-7	TGTGCCGGATTCTTCGTAACCTACGAGCAGTACTTC	CAGFFVTYEQYF
NA	TRBV20-1	few	TRBJ2-5	TGCAGTGCCCCCTGGGGGGGGGCCGGGGAGACCCAGTACTTC	CSAPWGGAGETQYF
NA	TRBV6-1	few	TRBJ2-6	TGTGCCAGCAGTACACACAGGGCTGGGGCCAACGTCCTGACTTTC	CASSTHRAGANVLTF
TRBD1	TRBV5-6	NA	TRBJ1-5	TGTGCCAGCAGCGCCGGGACAGGGGTGAGTCAGCCCCAGCATTTT	CASSAGTGVSQPQHF
NA	TRBV20-1	few	TRBJ1-1	TGCAGTGCCCCAGATTCAGTGGTGAACACTGAAGCTTTCTTT	CSAPDSVVNTEAFF
NA	TRBV20-1	NA	TRBJ1-1	TGCAGTGCTAGAACAATTATTGGTGACACTGAAGCTTTCTTT	CSARTIIGDTEAFF
TRBD1	TRBV20-1	few	TRBJ2-5	TGCAGTGCTAGATTGGACAGGCAAGAGACCCAGTACTTC	CSARLDRQETQYF
NA	TRBV28	NA	TRBJ2-7	TGTGCCAGCAGTTTTATGGGGGTGGTTAACGAGCAGTACTTC	CASSFMGVVNEQYF
NA	TRBV12-3/TRBV12-4	many	TRBJ1-5	TGTGCCAGCACCCTCGGCTCGTGGGGTAGCAATCAGCCCCAGCATTTT	CASTLGSWGSNQPQHF
NA	TRBV18	NA	TRBJ2-1	TGTGCCAGCTCACCGTTTGATGAGCAGTTCTTC	CASSPFDEQFF
TRBD1	TRBV6-1	few	TRBJ1-2	TGTGCCAGCAGCAGGGCCGGGACAGGGTCTTTGCATGGCTACACCTTC	CASSRAGTGSLHGYTF
NA	TRBV20-1	few	TRBJ1-5	TGCAGTGCTATAGAAACAGACTATAGCAATCAGCCCCAGCATTTT	CSAIETDYSNQPQHF
TRBD2	TRBV7-9	few	TRBJ2-1	TGTGCCAGCAGCTTCACGCCGGAAGCGGGATCGAGCGATGAGCAGTTCTTC	CASSFTPEAGSSDEQFF
NA	TRBV6-1	many	TRBJ1-1	TGTGCCAGCCGGGTACAGATGAACACTGAAGCTTTCTTT	CASRVQMNTEAFF
NA	TRBV24-1	many	TRBJ2-3	TGTGCCACCAGTGATCGGGCCACAGATACGCAGTATTTT	CATSDRATDTQYF
TRBD2	TRBV9	NA	TRBJ2-2	TGTGCCAGCAGCCCTTGGGACGGGGGGGACACCGGGGAGCTGTTTTTT	CASSPWDGGDTGELFF
TRBD2	TRBV20-1	few	TRBJ2-1	TGCAGTGCTAGAGGGAGAGGGGAGGGTAATGAGCAGTTCTTC	CSARGRGEGNEQFF
NA	TRBV6-4	many	TRBJ2-7	TGTGCCAGCAGGGGCCCTCGGGGCGAGCAGTACTTC	CASRGPRGEQYF
NA	TRBV6-5	NA	TRBJ2-7	TGTGCCAGCACTTACGACAGGCGCAGCTCCTACGAGCAGTACTTC	CASTYDRRSSYEQYF
NA	TRBV12-3/TRBV12-4	NA	TRBJ1-2	TGTGCCAGCAGCCCAACACATGACCCTAACTATGGCTACACCTTC	CASSPTHDPNYGYTF
NA	TRBV10-1	few	TRBJ2-3	TGCGCCAGCAGTTACGATCCTTTGGCAGATACGCAGTATTTT	CASSYDPLADTQYF
NA	TRBV5-1	few	TRBJ2-2	TGCGCCAGCAGCTTACAGGGGGGGCACACCGGGGAGCTGTTTTTT	CASSLQGGHTGELFF
NA	TRBV7-2	NA	TRBJ2-7	TGTGCCAGCAGGTTCTACAGGACATCCTACTACGAGCAGTACTTC	CASRFYRTSYYEQYF
NA	TRBV20-1	NA	TRBJ2-1	TGCAGTGCTAGCGGGCTACGAGGTGAGCAGTTCTTC	CSASGLRGEQFF
NA	TRBV7-9	few	TRBJ2-7	TGTGCCAGCAGCCTCGTATGGGGGCCCCGGGACGAGCAGTACTTC	CASSLVWGPRDEQYF
NA	TRBV12-3/TRBV12-4	few	TRBJ1-3	TGTGCCAGCAGCAGAAACACCATATATTTT	CASSRNTIYF
NA	TRBV7-2	few	TRBJ1-1	TGTGCCAGCAGCTATGACGGATACACTGAAGCTTTCTTT	CASSYDGYTEAFF
TRBD1	TRBV12-3/TRBV12-4	NA	TRBJ1-2	TGTGCCAGCAGAATCCAGGGGGCCCGGGGCTACACCTTC	CASRIQGARGYTF